This TCR beta chain was sequenced for a study of cytomegalovirus exposure and HLA in healthy donors. The study's findings and limits: Published work reported that the classifier diagnosed cytomegalovirus status with high specificity and sensitivity.

As to this clone: The antigen is not known. Germline and junction disagree at one end, which may indicate a read error.

The study ran its PCR with 60 Vbeta and 13 Jbeta primers. Profiled with immunoSEQ multiplex PCR; TCRdb holds only in-frame clones, not every one. The top ten clones hold 1.1% to 1.5% of a sample with roughly 180,000 clones, more than 70% of them seen once. The CDR3 runs to 16 residues. Looked up from germline, CDR1 is MNHEY and CDR2 is SVGAGI. This receptor was obtained from a girl aged 10 to 17 in good health and CMV-seropositive. J is TRBJ1-5 and V is TRBV6-5, with 8 positions matching TRBD1. The sequenced sample was PBMCs. CDR3 sequence (DNA): TGTGCCAGCAGTAACTCCGGGACAGGAAGCAATCAGCCCCAGCATTTT. This sequence encodes CASSNSGTGSNQPQHF.